The clone carrying this T cell receptor beta chain was detected a few times. Antigen: not known. Other nucleotide sequences from this sample produce the same CDR3. Every isolated RNA sample was fully reverse transcribed, so sequencing captured expressed TCRB transcripts. Sequencing used immunoSEQ multiplex PCR; TCRdb keeps in-frame clones, though not all of them. The data contain about 900,000 clones, roughly 17% of them seen just once; the ten biggest clones take up about 0.025%. These data originate in a study of beta chain features in type 1 diabetes. Study findings and constraints: TCRB CDR3s from Type 1 diabetes patients were moderately but significantly shorter in all four CD4+ subsets.

Germline V gene sequence: CDR1 KGHSH, CDR2 LQKENI. The V end lost 3 bases, the J end lost 2 bases, and 4 bases lay between the germline ends. The CDR3 is made up of 12 amino acids. The chain employs TRBV18 and TRBJ2-5; no firm D call. This clonotype was obtained from a woman aged 18 to 35 in good health. The sequenced sample consisted of naive CD4+ T cells from blood. The CDR3 loop is CASSPQQETQYF. The CDR3 bases are TGTGCCAGCTCACCGCAGCAAGAGACCCAGTACTTC. The whole variable domain, remainder taken from reference TRBV18 and TRBJ2-5, is NAGVMQNPRHLVRRRGQEARLRCSPMKGHSHVYWYRQLPEEGLKFMVYLQKENIIDESGMPKERFSAEFPKEGPSILRIQQVVRGDSAAYFCASSPQQETQYFGPGTRLLVL.